The clone carrying this T cell receptor (beta chain) was recorded many times. Its cognate antigen is unknown. A read error may account for a junction end that differs from germline. Germline CDR1 is SGHDT and CDR2 is YYEEEE. This CDR3 is 13 amino acids long. This specimen comes from a study of tumor and adjacent non-tumor tissue in lung cancer. For the study at large: Histology: about twelve adenocarcinoma, a couple of squamous cell carcinoma, 1 small cell lung cancer. On average, productive TCRbeta reads reached a few million per sample.

RNA was extracted from bulk tissue without any cell sorting. More than 3 cm separated this lung sample from the edge of the tumor. TCRbeta libraries were built with three rounds of nested PCR, modified from ARM-PCR. TCRdb redid the calling of the multiplex PCR reads with MiXCR, one entry per CDR3 protein. The sample yields over 40,000 distinct CDR3 sequences, roughly 60% seen once. Study-wide results and limits: Top 100 clones took a larger repertoire share in normal lung. Significantly higher TCR diversity was found in tumor than normal lung.

The genes are TRBV5-6 and TRBJ1-1; D may be TRBD1 (5 bases). The clonotype comes from a woman in her thirties or forties with non-small cell lung cancer. The specimen sequenced was distant non-tumor lung tissue. The CDR3 sequence: CASSLLATDRVVF. CDR3 DNA: TGTGCCAGCAGCTTGTTAGCGACAGATAGGGTAGTCTTT.